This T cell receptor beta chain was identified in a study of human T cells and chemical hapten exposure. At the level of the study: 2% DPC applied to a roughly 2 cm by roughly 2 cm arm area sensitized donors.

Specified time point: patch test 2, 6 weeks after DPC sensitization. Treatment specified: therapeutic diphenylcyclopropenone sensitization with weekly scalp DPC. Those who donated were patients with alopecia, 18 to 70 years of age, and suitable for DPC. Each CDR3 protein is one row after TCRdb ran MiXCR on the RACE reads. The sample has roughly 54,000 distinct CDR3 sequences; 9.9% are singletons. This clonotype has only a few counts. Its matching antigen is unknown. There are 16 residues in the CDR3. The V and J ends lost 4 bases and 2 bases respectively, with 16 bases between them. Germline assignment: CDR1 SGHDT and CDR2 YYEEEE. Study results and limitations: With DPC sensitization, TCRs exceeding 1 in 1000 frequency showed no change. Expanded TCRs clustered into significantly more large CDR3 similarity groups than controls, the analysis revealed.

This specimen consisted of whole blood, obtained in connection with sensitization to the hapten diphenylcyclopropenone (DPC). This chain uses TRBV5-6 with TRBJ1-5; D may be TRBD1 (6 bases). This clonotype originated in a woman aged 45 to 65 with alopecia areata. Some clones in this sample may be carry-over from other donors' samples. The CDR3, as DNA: TGTGCCAGCAGCCTATTGACAGGTAATGGCAATCAGCCCCAGCATTTT. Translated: CASSLLTGNGNQPQHF.